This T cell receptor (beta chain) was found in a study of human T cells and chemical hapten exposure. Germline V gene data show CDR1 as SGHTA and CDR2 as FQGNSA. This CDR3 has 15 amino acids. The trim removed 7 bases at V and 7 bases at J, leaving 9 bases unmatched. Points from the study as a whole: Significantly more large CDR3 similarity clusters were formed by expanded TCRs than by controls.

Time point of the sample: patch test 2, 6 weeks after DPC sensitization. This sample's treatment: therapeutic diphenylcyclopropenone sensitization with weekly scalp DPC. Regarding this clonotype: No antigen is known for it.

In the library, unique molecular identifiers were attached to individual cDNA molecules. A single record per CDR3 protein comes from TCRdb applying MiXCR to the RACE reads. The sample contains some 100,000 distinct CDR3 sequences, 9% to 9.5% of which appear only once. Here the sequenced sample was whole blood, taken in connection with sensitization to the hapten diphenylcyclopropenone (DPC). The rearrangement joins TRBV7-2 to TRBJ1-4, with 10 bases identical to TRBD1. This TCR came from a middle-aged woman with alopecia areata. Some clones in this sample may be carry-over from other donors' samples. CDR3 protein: CASTGLTGGLEKLFF. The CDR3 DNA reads TGTGCCAGCACTGGGCTGACAGGGGGCCTTGAAAAACTGTTTTTT.